The entry that follows covers one TCR beta chain sequence. Antigen unknown. The CDR3 runs to 12 residues. The V end lost 2 bases, the J end lost 5 bases, and 4 bases lay between the germline ends. Germline loops: CDR1 MGHDK, CDR2 SYGVNS. As the sequencing template, cDNA was produced by extracting RNA and reverse transcribing it. TCRdb's copy holds only in-frame clones and misses some; the assay was immunoSEQ multiplex PCR. Here the sample spans roughly 120,000 clones, 55% to 65% being singletons. The data belong to a study of CD8+ T cells in alopecia areata. Study results and caveats: Patients showed less clear TCR sequence sharing than mice, possibly partly because of HLA diversity.

This receptor was taken from a human donor in good health. Sequencing was done on a sample of CD4+ T cells sorted from blood. The V and J genes are TRBV25-1 and TRBJ2-1; no clear D. The CDR3 coding sequence is TGTGCCAGCAGTGAACGAAACAATGAGCAGTTCTTC. Its translation is CASSERNNEQFF.